These T cell receptor beta chains were read from a single sample in a study of human T cells and chemical hapten exposure. A single record per CDR3 protein comes from TCRdb applying MiXCR to the RACE reads. The table has 300,000 to 450,000 distinct CDR3 sequences, roughly 5% seen once. Sequencing was performed on whole blood, taken in connection with sensitization to the hapten diphenylcyclopropenone (DPC). These receptors all stem from a woman in her forties or fifties with alopecia areata. Some clones in this sample may be carry-over from other donors' samples. Each CDR3 is given with its conserved first and last residue.

v_gene	j_gene	CDR3aa
TRBV6-5	TRBJ2-7	CASSYSRDTGYEQYF
TRBV10-3	TRBJ2-1	CAISDSGTSYNEQFF
TRBV29-1	TRBJ1-1	CSLRMNTEAFF
TRBV20-1	TRBJ2-4	CSAREGNIQYF
TRBV28	TRBJ2-1	CASSLAGGIDEQFF
TRBV2	TRBJ2-2	CASSDPDYDTGELFF
TRBV29-1	TRBJ2-1	CSVRSSYNEQFF
TRBV5-1	TRBJ2-5	CASSPKPDRGEETQYF
TRBV12-3/TRBV12-4	TRBJ2-3	CASSWTSGTDTQYF
TRBV7-8	TRBJ2-3	CASSSSGSSTDTQYF